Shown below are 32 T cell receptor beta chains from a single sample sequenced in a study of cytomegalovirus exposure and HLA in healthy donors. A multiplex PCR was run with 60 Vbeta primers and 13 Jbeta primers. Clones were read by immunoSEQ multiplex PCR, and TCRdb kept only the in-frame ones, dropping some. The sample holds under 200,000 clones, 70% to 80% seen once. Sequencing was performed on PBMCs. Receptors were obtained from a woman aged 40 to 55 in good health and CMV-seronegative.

The CDR3 region is CASSDSWGTGDNEQFF. For the CDR3, the DNA is TGTGCCAGCAGCGACTCGTGGGGGACAGGTGACAATGAGCAGTTCTTC. The chain has TRBV14 and TRBJ2-1; 8 nucleotides align to TRBD1. V shed 5 bases and J 5 bases; nucleotides not matched to a gene: 11. Germline CDR1 reads SGHDN; CDR2 reads FVKESK. The CDR3 loop spans 16 amino acids.

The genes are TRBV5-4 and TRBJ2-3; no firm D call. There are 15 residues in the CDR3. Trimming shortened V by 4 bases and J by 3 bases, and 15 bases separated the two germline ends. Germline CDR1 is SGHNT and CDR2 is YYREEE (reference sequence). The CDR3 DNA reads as TGTGCCAGCAGCCCAAGTCAGGAAAGGACAGATACGCAGTATTTT. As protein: CASSPSQERTDTQYF.

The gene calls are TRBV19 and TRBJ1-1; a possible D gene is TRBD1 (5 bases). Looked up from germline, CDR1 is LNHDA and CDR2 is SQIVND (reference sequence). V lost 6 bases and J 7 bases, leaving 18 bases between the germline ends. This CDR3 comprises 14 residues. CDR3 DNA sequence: TGTGCCAGTAGCAACGAAGGGGCCCCCGGTGAAGCTTTCTTT. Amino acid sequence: CASSNEGAPGEAFF.

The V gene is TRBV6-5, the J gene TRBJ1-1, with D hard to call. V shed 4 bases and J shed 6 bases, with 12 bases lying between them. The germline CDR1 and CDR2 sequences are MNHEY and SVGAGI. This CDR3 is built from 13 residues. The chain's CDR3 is CASSFTTSPEAFF. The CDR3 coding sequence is TGTGCCAGCAGTTTTACGACAAGCCCTGAAGCTTTCTTT.

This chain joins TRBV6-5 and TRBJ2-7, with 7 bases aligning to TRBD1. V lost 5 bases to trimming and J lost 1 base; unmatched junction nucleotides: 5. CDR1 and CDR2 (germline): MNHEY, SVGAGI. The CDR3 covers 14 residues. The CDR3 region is CASSGSGQSYEQYF. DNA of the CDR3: TGTGCCAGCAGTGGCTCGGGACAGTCCTACGAGCAGTACTTC.

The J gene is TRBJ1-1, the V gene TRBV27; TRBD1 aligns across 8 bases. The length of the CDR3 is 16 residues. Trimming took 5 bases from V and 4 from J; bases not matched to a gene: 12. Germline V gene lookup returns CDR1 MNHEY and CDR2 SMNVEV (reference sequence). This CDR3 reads CASSPSGGGLGTEAFF. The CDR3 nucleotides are TGTGCCAGCAGTCCTTCAGGGGGCGGACTGGGCACTGAAGCTTTCTTT.

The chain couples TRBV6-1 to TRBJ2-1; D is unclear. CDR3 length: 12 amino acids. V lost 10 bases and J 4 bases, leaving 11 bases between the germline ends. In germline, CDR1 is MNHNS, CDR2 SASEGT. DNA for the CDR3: TGTGCCACCTACGAGGCATACAATGAGCAGTTCTTC. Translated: CATYEAYNEQFF.

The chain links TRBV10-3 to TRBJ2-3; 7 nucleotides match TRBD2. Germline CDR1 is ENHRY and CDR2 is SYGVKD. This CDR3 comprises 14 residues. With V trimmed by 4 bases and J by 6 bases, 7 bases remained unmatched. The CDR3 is CAISVTAGRDTQYF. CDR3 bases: TGTGCCATCAGTGTGACAGCGGGACGGGATACGCAGTATTTT.

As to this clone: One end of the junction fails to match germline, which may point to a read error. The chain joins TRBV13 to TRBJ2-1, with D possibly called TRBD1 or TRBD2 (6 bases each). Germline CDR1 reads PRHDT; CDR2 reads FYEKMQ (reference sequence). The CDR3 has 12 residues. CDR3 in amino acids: CASSLGGPPKFF. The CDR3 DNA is TGTGCCAGCAGCCTAGGGGGGCCGCCGAAGTTCTTC.

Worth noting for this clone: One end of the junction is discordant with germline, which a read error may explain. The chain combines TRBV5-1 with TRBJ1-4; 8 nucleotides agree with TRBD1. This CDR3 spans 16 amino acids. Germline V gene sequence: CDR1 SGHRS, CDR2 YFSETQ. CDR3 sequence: CASSLGGQESNGKLFF. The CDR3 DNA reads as TGCGCCAGCAGCTTGGGGGGACAGGAGTCGAATGGAAAACTGTTTTTT.

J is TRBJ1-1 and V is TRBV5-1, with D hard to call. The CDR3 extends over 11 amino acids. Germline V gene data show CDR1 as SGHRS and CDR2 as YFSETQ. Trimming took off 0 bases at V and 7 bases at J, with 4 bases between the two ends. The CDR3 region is CASSLGGEAFF. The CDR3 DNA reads TGCGCCAGCAGCTTGGGAGGTGAAGCTTTCTTT.

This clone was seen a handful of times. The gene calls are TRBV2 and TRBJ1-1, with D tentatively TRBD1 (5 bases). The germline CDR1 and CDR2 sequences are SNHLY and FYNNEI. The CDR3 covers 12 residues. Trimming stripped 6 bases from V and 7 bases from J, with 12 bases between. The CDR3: CASRETGGEAFF. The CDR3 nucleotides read TGTGCCAGCAGGGAGACCGGGGGTGAAGCTTTCTTT.

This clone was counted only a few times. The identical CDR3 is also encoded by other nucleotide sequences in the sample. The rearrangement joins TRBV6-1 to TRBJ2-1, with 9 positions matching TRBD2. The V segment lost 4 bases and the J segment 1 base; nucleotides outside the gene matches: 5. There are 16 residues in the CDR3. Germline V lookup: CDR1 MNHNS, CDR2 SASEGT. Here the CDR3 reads CASSVSSGVSYNEQFF. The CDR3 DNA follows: TGTGCCAGCAGTGTTTCTAGCGGGGTATCCTACAATGAGCAGTTCTTC.

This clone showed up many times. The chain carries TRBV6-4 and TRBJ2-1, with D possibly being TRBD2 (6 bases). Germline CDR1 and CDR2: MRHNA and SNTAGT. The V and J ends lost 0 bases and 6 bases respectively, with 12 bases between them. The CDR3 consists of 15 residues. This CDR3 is CASSDSSSEGNEQFF. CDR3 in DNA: TGTGCCAGCAGTGACTCGAGCTCGGAGGGCAATGAGCAGTTCTTC.

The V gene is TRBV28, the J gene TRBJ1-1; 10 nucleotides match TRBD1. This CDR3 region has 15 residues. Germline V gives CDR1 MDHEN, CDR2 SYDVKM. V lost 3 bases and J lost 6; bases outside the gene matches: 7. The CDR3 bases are TGTGCCAGCAGTTTGTCGACAGGGGGCAGGGCTGAAGCTTTCTTT. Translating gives CASSLSTGGRAEAFF.

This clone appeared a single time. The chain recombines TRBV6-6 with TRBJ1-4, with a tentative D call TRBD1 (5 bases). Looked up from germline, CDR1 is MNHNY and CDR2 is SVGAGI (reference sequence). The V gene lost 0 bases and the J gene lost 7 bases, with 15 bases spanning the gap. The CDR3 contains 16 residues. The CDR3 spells CASSYSIAGSGEKLFF. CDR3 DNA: TGTGCCAGCAGTTACTCGATTGCAGGGTCGGGTGAAAAACTGTTTTTT.

CDR3 nucleotide sequence: TGTGCCACCAGCAGAGGGGAAGGGGTACAGCGAAGCTACGAGCAGTACTTC. Protein sequence: CATSRGEGVQRSYEQYF. V is TRBV15 and J is TRBJ2-7; possible D gene TRBD1, 5 bases. This CDR3 spans 17 amino acids. Between the trimmed V and J ends, which lost 1 base and 3 bases, there was a span of 19 bases. The germline V gene has CDR1 LNHNV and CDR2 YYDKDF (reference sequence).

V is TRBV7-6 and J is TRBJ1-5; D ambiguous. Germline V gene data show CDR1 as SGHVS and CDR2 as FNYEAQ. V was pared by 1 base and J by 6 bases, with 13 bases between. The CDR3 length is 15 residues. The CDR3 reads CASSLGEGWGQPQHF. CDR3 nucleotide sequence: TGTGCCAGCAGCTTAGGGGAGGGCTGGGGTCAGCCCCAGCATTTT.

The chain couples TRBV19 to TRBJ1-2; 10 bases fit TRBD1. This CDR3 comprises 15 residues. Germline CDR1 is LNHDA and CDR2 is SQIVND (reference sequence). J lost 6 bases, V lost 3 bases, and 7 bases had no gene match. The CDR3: CASSIPGTGDHGYTF. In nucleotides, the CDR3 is TGTGCCAGTAGTATCCCCGGGACAGGGGATCATGGCTACACCTTC.

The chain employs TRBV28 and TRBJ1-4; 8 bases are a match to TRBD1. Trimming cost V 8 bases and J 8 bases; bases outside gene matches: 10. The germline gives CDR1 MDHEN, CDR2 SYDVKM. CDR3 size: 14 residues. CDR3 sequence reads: CASRQGLLGEKLFF. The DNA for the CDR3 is TGTGCCAGCCGACAGGGGCTTCTTGGGGAAAAACTGTTTTTT.

The CDR3 region has the DNA TGTGCCAGCAGTTTATGGGTTCCGGGTTTAAGTAAAAACATTCAGTACTTC. Translated: CASSLWVPGLSKNIQYF. The V and J genes are TRBV28 and TRBJ2-4; D not certain. V was clipped by 0 bases and J by 4 bases, with 16 bases between them. The germline V gene has CDR1 MDHEN and CDR2 SYDVKM. The CDR3 extends over 17 amino acids. The complete variable domain, with remaining parts taken from reference TRBV28 and TRBJ2-4, reads DVKVTQSSRYLVKRTGEKVFLECVQDMDHENMFWYRQDPGLGLRLIYFSYDVKMKEKGDIPEGYSVSREKKERFSLILESASTNQTSMYLCASSLWVPGLSKNIQYFGAGTRLSVL.

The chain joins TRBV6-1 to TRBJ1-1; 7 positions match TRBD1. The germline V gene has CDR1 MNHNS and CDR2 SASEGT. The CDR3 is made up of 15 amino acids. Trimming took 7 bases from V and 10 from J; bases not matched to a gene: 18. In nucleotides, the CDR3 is TGTGCCAGCACCCTACAGGGGCTAACAAGGTTCGGAGCTTTCTTT. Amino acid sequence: CASTLQGLTRFGAFF.

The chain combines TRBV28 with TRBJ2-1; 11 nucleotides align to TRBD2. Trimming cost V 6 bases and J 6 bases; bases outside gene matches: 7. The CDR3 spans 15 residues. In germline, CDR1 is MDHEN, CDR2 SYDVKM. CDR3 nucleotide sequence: TGTGCCAGCAGACCTACTAGCGGGAGATTCAATGAGCAGTTCTTC. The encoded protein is CASRPTSGRFNEQFF.

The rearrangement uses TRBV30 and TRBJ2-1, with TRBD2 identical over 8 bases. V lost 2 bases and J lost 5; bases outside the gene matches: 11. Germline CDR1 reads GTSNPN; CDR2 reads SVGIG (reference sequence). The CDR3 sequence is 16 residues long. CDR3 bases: TGTGCCTGGAGTCTCCGGTCGAGCGGGGGCCACAATGAGCAGTTCTTC. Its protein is CAWSLRSSGGHNEQFF.

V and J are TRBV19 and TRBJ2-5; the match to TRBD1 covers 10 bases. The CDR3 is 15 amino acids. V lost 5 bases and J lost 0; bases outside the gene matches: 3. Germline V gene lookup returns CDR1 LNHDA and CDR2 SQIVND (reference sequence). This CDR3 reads CASSVTGGNQETQYF. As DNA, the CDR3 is TGTGCCAGTAGTGTGACAGGGGGCAACCAAGAGACCCAGTACTTC.

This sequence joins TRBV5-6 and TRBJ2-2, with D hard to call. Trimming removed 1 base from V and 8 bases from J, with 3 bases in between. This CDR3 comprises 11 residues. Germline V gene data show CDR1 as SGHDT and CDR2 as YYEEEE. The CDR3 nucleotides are TGTGCCAGCAGCTTGTCTGGGGAGCTGTTTTTT. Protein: CASSLSGELFF.

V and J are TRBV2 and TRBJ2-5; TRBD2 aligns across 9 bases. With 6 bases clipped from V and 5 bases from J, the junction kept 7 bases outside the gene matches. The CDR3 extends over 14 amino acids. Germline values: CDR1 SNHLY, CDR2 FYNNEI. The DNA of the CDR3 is TGTGCCAGCAGGCCTAGCGGGATGGGTGAGACCCAGTACTTC. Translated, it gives CASRPSGMGETQYF.

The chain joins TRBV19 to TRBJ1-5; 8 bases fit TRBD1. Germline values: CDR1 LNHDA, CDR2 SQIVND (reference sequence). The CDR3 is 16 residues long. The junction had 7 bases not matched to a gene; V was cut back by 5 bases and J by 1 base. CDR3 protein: CASSRQGAASNQPQHF. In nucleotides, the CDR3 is TGTGCCAGTAGTCGTCAGGGGGCCGCCAGCAATCAGCCCCAGCATTTT.

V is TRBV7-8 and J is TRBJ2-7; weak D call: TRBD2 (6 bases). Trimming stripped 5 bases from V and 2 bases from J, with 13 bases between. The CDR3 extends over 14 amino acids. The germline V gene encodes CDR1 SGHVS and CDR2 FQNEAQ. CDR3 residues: CASSRRGTPYEQYF. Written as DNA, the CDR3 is TGTGCCAGCAGCCGACGGGGGACCCCCTACGAGCAGTACTTC.

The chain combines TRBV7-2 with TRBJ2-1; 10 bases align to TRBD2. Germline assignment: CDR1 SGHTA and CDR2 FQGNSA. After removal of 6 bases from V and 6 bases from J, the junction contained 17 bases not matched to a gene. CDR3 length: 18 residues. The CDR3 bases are TGTGCCAGCAGTTACCCTCCGCAGCTAGCGGGAGTACCCAATGAGCAGTTCTTC. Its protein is CASSYPPQLAGVPNEQFF.

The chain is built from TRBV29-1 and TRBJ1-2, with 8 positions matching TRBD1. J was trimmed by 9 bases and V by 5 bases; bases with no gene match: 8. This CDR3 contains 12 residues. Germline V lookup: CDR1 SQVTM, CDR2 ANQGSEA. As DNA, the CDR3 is TGCAGCGTTCGGACAGGGATTAATAGCTACACCTTC. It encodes CSVRTGINSYTF.

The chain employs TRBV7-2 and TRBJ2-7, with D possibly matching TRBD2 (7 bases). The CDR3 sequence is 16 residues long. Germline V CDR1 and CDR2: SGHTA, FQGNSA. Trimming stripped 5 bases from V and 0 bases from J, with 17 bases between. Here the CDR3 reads CASSPGGAGTSYEQYF. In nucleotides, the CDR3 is TGTGCCAGCAGCCCGGGGGGCGCAGGAACCTCCTACGAGCAGTACTTC.